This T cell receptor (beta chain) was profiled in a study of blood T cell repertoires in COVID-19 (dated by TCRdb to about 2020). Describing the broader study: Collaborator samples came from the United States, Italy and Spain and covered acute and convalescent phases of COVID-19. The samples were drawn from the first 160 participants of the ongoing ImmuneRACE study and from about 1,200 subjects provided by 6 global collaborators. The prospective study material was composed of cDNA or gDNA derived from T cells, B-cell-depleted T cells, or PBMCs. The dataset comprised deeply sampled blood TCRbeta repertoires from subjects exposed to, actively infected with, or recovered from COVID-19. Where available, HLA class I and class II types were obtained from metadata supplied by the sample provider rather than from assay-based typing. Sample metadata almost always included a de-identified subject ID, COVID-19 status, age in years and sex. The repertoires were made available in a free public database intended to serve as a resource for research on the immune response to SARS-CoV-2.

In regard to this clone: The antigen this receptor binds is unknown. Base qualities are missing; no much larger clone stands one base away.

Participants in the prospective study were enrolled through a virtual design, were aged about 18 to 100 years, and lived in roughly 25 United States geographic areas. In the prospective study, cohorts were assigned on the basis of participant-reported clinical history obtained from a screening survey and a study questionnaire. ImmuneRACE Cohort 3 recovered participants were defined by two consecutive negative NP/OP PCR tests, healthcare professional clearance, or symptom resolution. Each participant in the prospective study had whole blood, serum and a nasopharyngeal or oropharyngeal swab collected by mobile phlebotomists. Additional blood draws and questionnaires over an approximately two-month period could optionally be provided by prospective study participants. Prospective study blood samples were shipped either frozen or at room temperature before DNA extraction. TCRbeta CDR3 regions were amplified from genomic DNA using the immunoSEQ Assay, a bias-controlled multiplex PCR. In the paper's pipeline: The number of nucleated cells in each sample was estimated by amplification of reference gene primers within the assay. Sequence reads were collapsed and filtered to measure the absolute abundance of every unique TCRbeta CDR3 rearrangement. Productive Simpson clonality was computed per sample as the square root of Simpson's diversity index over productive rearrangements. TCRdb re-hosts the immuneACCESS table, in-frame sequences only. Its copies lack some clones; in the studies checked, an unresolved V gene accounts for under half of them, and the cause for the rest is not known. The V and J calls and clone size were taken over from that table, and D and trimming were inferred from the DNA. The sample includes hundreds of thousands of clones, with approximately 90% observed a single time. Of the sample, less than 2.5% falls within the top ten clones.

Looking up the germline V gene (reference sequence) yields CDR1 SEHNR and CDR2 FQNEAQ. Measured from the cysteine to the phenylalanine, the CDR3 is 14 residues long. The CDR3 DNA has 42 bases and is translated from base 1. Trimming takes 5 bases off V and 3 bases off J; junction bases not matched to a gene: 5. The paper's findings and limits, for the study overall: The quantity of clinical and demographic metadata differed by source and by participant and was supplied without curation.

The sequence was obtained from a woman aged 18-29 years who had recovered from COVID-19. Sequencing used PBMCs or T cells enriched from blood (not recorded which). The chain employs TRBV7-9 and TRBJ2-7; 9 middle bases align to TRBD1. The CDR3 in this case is CASSPGQGIYEQYF. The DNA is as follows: TGTGCCAGCAGCCCCGGACAGGGGATCTACGAGCAGTACTTC.